The entry that follows covers one TCR beta chain sequence. These data belong to a study of T-cell memory formation after mild COVID-19. Study-level information: In these data, TCR clusters were largely donor specific.

TCRdb re-derived calls from the 5' RACE reads in MiXCR, one entry per CDR3 protein. The sample holds around 200,000 distinct CDR3 sequences, 20% to 25% seen once. V was shortened by 4 bases and J by 7 bases, with 8 bases between the two germline ends. This CDR3 has 12 amino acids. CDR1 is SEHNR and CDR2 is FQNEAQ in the germline V gene (reference sequence). The receptor was derived from an adult woman who had mild COVID-19 (a few samples of this study predate the infection). Cell type and time point are not known. The sequencing input was PBMCs or a T cell subset sorted from them (not recorded which). V usage is TRBV7-9 and J usage is TRBJ1-5; D gene ambiguous. CDR3 region: CASSSVQQPQHF. CDR3 in DNA: TGTGCCAGCAGCTCGGTGCAACAGCCCCAGCATTTT.